These 19 T cell receptor beta chains originate from one sample sequenced in a study of OX40 agonist ivuxolimab in advanced cancers. Sequencing was performed with immunoSEQ multiplex PCR; in TCRdb, only in-frame clones are kept and a portion is missing. Of under 80,000 clones listed, around 83% are singletons. The material was CD4+ or CD8+ T cells sorted from blood, obtained in a trial of the OX40 agonist ivuxolimab. The receptors originated from an adult with an advanced solid tumor such as melanoma, head and neck, liver or kidney cancer.

The genes are TRBV5-4 and TRBJ2-5; 8 positions agree with TRBD2. Germline V CDR1 and CDR2: SGHNT, YYREEE (reference sequence). V shed 7 bases and J 0 bases; nucleotides not matched to a gene: 2. This CDR3 region has 13 residues. CDR3 region: CASSGGYQETQYF. The DNA of the CDR3 is TGTGCCAGCTCGGGGGGGTACCAAGAGACCCAGTACTTC. Full variable domain (outside the CDR3, taken from reference TRBV5-4 and TRBJ2-5): ETGVTQSPTHLIKTRGQQVTLRCSSQSGHNTVSWYQQALGQGPQFIFQYYREEENGRGNFPPRFSGLQFPNYSSELNVNALELDDSALYLCASSGGYQETQYFGPGTRLLVL.

The chain employs TRBV6-5 and TRBJ2-7; D unclear. The CDR3 is made up of 14 amino acids. With 0 bases removed from V and 3 bases from J, the gap between germline ends came to 9 bases. The germline V gene encodes CDR1 MNHEY and CDR2 SVGAGI. The DNA of the CDR3 is TGTGCCAGCAGTTACTCGGAACTTCTCTACGAGCAGTACTTC. Translation gives CASSYSELLYEQYF.

The chain couples TRBV6-5 to TRBJ1-1; D unresolved. The germline V gene encodes CDR1 MNHEY and CDR2 SVGAGI. This CDR3 comprises 12 residues. V lost 5 bases and J 1 base, leaving 5 bases between the germline ends. This CDR3 is CASSNPNTEAFF. CDR3 DNA: TGTGCCAGCAGTAATCCGAACACTGAAGCTTTCTTT.

The chain combines TRBV5-4 with TRBJ2-2, with a tentative D call TRBD1 (5 bases). The V gene lost 4 bases and the J gene lost 0 bases, with 13 bases spanning the gap. The CDR3 is made up of 16 amino acids. Germline lookup yields CDR1 SGHNT and CDR2 YYREEE (reference sequence). CDR3 nucleotides: TGTGCCAGCAGCGCGACAACAGGAGCGAACACCGGGGAGCTGTTTTTT. This translates into CASSATTGANTGELFF.

The CDR3 protein is CASSLAGGYEQYF. The CDR3 DNA reads TGTGCCAGCAGCTTAGCCGGGGGCTACGAGCAGTACTTC. V usage is TRBV7-9 and J usage is TRBJ2-7; D possibly corresponds to TRBD2 (6 bases). V was shortened by 0 bases and J by 3 bases, with 6 bases between the two germline ends. Germline values: CDR1 SEHNR, CDR2 FQNEAQ (reference sequence). This CDR3 region has 13 residues.

V is TRBV7-9 and J is TRBJ1-3; 7 bases are shared with TRBD1. In germline, CDR1 is SEHNR, CDR2 FQNEAQ (reference sequence). V shed 5 bases and J 2 bases; nucleotides not matched to a gene: 9. The CDR3 is 16 residues long. In DNA, the CDR3 is TGTGCCAGCAGCAAGATAACAGGGGCCACTGGAAACACCATATATTTT. Translation gives CASSKITGATGNTIYF. The whole variable domain, remainder taken from reference TRBV7-9 and TRBJ1-3, is DTGVSQNPRHKITKRGQNVTFRCDPISEHNRLYWYRQTLGQGPEFLTYFQNEAQLEKSRLLSDRFSAERPKGSFSTLEIQRTEQGDSAMYLCASSKITGATGNTIYFGEGSWLTVV.

CDR3 region: CASSQLGGQANLNTEAFF. In nucleotides, the CDR3 is TGTGCCAGCAGCCAATTAGGAGGACAGGCGAACTTGAACACTGAAGCTTTCTTT. V usage is TRBV14 and J usage is TRBJ1-1; 7 positions match TRBD1. Germline lookup yields CDR1 SGHDN and CDR2 FVKESK. V gave up 2 bases and J gave up 0 bases; unmatched junction bases: 12. This CDR3 has 18 residues.

V and J are TRBV5-1 and TRBJ2-5, with 8 bases aligning to TRBD1. The germline gives CDR1 SGHRS, CDR2 YFSETQ. The length of the CDR3 is 15 residues. V was pared by 0 bases and J by 4 bases, with 5 bases of the junction left unmatched. CDR3 residues: CASSLGTGTGETQYF. For the CDR3, the DNA is TGCGCCAGCAGCTTGGGGACAGGGACGGGAGAGACCCAGTACTTC.

The genes are TRBV7-8 and TRBJ1-3, with 7 bases matching TRBD1. This CDR3 spans 15 amino acids. V shed 0 bases and J 8 bases; nucleotides not matched to a gene: 7. Germline values: CDR1 SGHVS, CDR2 FQNEAQ. CDR3 amino acids: CASSLASTGEYTIYF. CDR3 sequence (DNA): TGTGCCAGCAGCTTAGCGAGTACAGGGGAGTACACCATATATTTT.

The chain recombines TRBV11-1 with TRBJ2-1, with 8 bases identical to TRBD1. The junction had 15 bases not matched to a gene; V was cut back by 6 bases and J by 8 bases. Germline loops: CDR1 SGHAT, CDR2 FQDESV (reference sequence). This CDR3 comprises 16 residues. The CDR3 DNA sequence: TGTGCCAGCAGTAGACAGGGGCTTAGAGATAGGGATGAGCAGTTCTTC. Translation: CASSRQGLRDRDEQFF.

J is TRBJ1-6 and V is TRBV14; D is undetermined. From germline, CDR1 is SGHDN and CDR2 FVKESK. The CDR3 runs 16 residues. Trimming left V 6 bases short and J 7 bases short, with 19 bases between. The CDR3 nucleotides read TGTGCCAGCAGTACCCTGAGCCGGCCCTCGAATTCACCCCTCCACTTT. Its protein is CASSTLSRPSNSPLHF.

This clone has only one observation. This chain connects TRBV27 to TRBJ1-3, with 10 bases fitting TRBD1. The CDR3 covers 18 residues. From germline, CDR1 is MNHEY and CDR2 SMNVEV (reference sequence). J gave up 0 bases and V 5 bases, and 10 bases lay outside the gene matches. CDR3 in amino acids: CASSAGTGARFSGNTIYF. The CDR3 nucleotides read TGTGCCAGCAGTGCCGGGACAGGGGCCCGCTTCTCTGGAAACACCATATATTTT.

The chain employs TRBV7-6 and TRBJ1-1; no clear D. The germline V gene has CDR1 SGHVS and CDR2 FNYEAQ. V lost 4 bases, J lost 5 bases, and 5 bases lay in between. The CDR3 sequence is 11 residues long. DNA for the CDR3: TGTGCCAGCAGCTGGACTACTGAAGCTTTCTTT. Residues: CASSWTTEAFF. The variable domain in full, completed from reference TRBV7-6 and TRBJ1-1, reads GAGVSQSPRYKVTKRGQDVALRCDPISGHVSLYWYRQALGQGPEFLTYFNYEAQQDKSGLPNDRFSAERPEGSISTLTIQRTEQRDSAMYRCASSWTTEAFFGQGTRLTVV.

The chain has TRBV7-9 and TRBJ1-1; no firm D call. V dropped 4 bases and J dropped 1 base, with 7 bases sitting between them. There are 13 residues in the CDR3. Looked up from germline, CDR1 is SEHNR and CDR2 is FQNEAQ (reference sequence). The CDR3 spells CASSWLRNTEAFF. In DNA form, the CDR3 reads TGTGCCAGCAGCTGGTTACGGAACACTGAAGCTTTCTTT.

The chain has TRBV5-1 and TRBJ2-7; 7 nucleotides align to TRBD2. Trimming cost V 2 bases and J 6 bases; bases outside gene matches: 8. The CDR3 has 14 residues. Germline loops: CDR1 SGHRS, CDR2 YFSETQ. The CDR3 nucleotides read TGCGCCAGCAGCTTTCAAACGGCTAGCGGCGAGCAGTACTTC. This sequence encodes CASSFQTASGEQYF.

The gene calls are TRBV28 and TRBJ2-1; D may be TRBD1 (6 bases). V lost 5 bases to trimming and J lost 16 bases, with 18 bases between them. The CDR3 totals 12 residues. Germline CDR1 and CDR2: MDHEN and SYDVKM. The CDR3 reads CASSPPTGYEFF. The CDR3 DNA follows: TGTGCCAGCAGTCCGCCGACAGGTTATGAATTCTTC.

This clone has more than one count but fewer than ten. The genes are TRBV7-9 and TRBJ1-1, with D unresolved. The ends were cut back, 3 bases at V and 7 bases at J, with 9 bases in the middle. This CDR3 spans 12 amino acids. The germline gives CDR1 SEHNR, CDR2 FQNEAQ (reference sequence). DNA for the CDR3: TGTGCCAGCAGCTTCCCTCCTGTTGAAGCTTTCTTT. Residues: CASSFPPVEAFF.

The V call is TRBV18, the J call TRBJ1-1; maybe TRBD1 (6 bases). V shed 1 base and J shed 0 bases, with 12 bases lying between them. CDR1 KGHSH and CDR2 LQKENI come from the germline V gene. The CDR3 has 16 residues. The CDR3 sequence is CASSPRRQDLNTEAFF. Written as DNA, the CDR3 is TGTGCCAGCTCACCACGACGACAGGACCTGAACACTGAAGCTTTCTTT.

The chain joins TRBV7-2 to TRBJ2-7; no reliable D call. Germline V CDR1 and CDR2: SGHTA, FQGNSA. The V and J ends lost 0 bases and 6 bases respectively, with 6 bases between them. The CDR3 loop spans 12 amino acids. The CDR3 DNA follows: TGTGCCAGCAGCTTAGCTAGCTTCGAGCAGTACTTC. Its protein is CASSLASFEQYF.